Listed below are T cell receptor beta chains from one sample, sequenced in a study of T cells in Graves' hyperthyroidism and ophthalmopathy. In TCRdb, the multiplex PCR reads were re-called with MiXCR into one record per CDR3 protein. The table shows 550,000 to 600,000 distinct CDR3 sequences, with approximately 15% occurring only once. Sequencing was carried out using blood. Receptors originate from a woman under 30 with Graves' ophthalmopathy. CDR3s include the opening cysteine and the closing phenylalanine or tryptophan. D genes are given only for firm matches. Only part of the rows carry a size: once, few, many, or a class if the clone is expanded.

D	J	size	V	DNA	CDR3
.	TRBJ2-5	many	TRBV28	TGTGCCAGCAGTTTATTCCGCAGGGGAGAGACCCAGTACTTC	CASSLFRRGETQYF
TRBD2	TRBJ2-5	many	TRBV28	TGTGCCAGCATCTACAGCGGGGCCCAAGAGACCCAGTACTTC	CASIYSGAQETQYF
TRBD1	TRBJ1-2	.	TRBV4-2	TGTGCCAGCAGCCAAGAGGACAGGGTTGGGTATGGCTACACCTTC	CASSQEDRVGYGYTF
TRBD2	TRBJ2-3	many	TRBV7-6	TGTGCCAGTAGAGCGGGAGGACGCACAGATACGCAGTATTTT	CASRAGGRTDTQYF
.	TRBJ1-1	many	TRBV7-9	TGTGCCAGCATCTTTGACAGTGAAGCTTTCTTT	CASIFDSEAFF
TRBD1	TRBJ2-1	many	TRBV30	TGTGCCTGGAGTGTACAAGGGGGCGAATGGCAGTTCTTC	CAWSVQGGEWQFF
.	TRBJ2-1	many	TRBV28	TGTGCCAGCAGTTTTCCCAGGGGGGGCTACAATGAGCAGTTCTTC	CASSFPRGGYNEQFF
.	TRBJ1-1	many	TRBV27	TGTGCCAGCAGTTGGGGGACACGAAGGACTGAAGCTTTCTTT	CASSWGTRRTEAFF
TRBD2	TRBJ2-3	many	TRBV12-3/TRBV12-4	TGTGCCAGCATTCACGGACTAGTCCCAGATACGCAGTATTTT	CASIHGLVPDTQYF
.	TRBJ2-1	once	TRBV28	TGTGCCAGCAGTTTGTTACAGGGCATCAATGAGCAGTTCTTC	CASSLLQGINEQFF
TRBD2	TRBJ2-7	many	TRBV9	TGTGCCAGCAGCGCCACTAGCGGGTCCTCCTACGAGCAGTACTTC	CASSATSGSSYEQYF
TRBD2	TRBJ2-1	many	TRBV20-1	TGCAGTGCTAGAGGGGCTACTAGCGTATACAATGAGCAGTTCTTC	CSARGATSVYNEQFF
.	TRBJ2-7	many	TRBV9	TGTGCCAGCAGCGTACCATCGGGCGAGCAGTACTTC	CASSVPSGEQYF